This T cell receptor beta chain was observed in a study of technical replicates of blood from a handful of donors. Germline CDR1 reads MGHRA; CDR2 reads YSYEKL. This CDR3 has 19 amino acids. Trimming at V came to 1 base and at J to 4 bases, leaving 16 bases not matched to a gene. TCRdb's table, derived via immunoSEQ multiplex PCR, lists solely in-frame clones and lacks some. The table lists around 80,000 clones, 93% of them singletons. This TCR came from a human donor in good health. What was sequenced was T cells isolated from PBMCs. The rearrangement uses TRBV4-1 and TRBJ1-2, with 9 bases aligning to TRBD1. CDR3 nucleotides: TGCGCCAGCAGCCAAGTTATCTCGGGTTCGGGACAGGGCCTCTATGGCTACACCTTC. Protein: CASSQVISGSGQGLYGYTF.